These 2 T cell receptor beta chains were all obtained from the same sample, sequenced in a study of T cell changes during pregnancy in multiple sclerosis. The method was immunoSEQ multiplex PCR; TCRdb's version includes in-frame clones alone and lacks a portion of them. The data hold 35,000 to 45,000 clones, with 75% to 95% observed a single time. This material consisted of CD4+ T cells from peripheral blood mononuclear cells, taken in the second trimester of pregnancy. All receptors come from a female donor in good health, enrolled as a control in a pregnancy study.

The chain carries TRBV19 and TRBJ2-2; D is unclear. This CDR3 contains 12 residues. V gave up 5 bases and J gave up 5 bases, with 6 bases separating them. Per germline, CDR1 LNHDA and CDR2 SQIVND (reference sequence). The CDR3 here is CASSVTTGELFF. CDR3 coding DNA: TGTGCCAGTAGTGTGACTACCGGGGAGCTGTTTTTT.

The chain has TRBV5-1 and TRBJ2-7; D may be TRBD1 (6 bases). This CDR3 spans 13 amino acids. Germline values: CDR1 SGHRS, CDR2 YFSETQ. Trimming stripped 4 bases from V and 0 bases from J, with 8 bases between. The CDR3 reads CASSGDNSYEQYF. CDR3 nucleotides: TGCGCCAGCAGCGGGGACAACTCCTACGAGCAGTACTTC. Based on the CDR3 plus reference TRBV5-1 and TRBJ2-7, the full variable domain is KAGVTQTPRYLIKTRGQQVTLSCSPISGHRSVSWYQQTPGQGLQFLFEYFSETQRNKGNFPGRFSGRQFSNSRSEMNVSTLELGDSALYLCASSGDNSYEQYFGPGTRLTVT.